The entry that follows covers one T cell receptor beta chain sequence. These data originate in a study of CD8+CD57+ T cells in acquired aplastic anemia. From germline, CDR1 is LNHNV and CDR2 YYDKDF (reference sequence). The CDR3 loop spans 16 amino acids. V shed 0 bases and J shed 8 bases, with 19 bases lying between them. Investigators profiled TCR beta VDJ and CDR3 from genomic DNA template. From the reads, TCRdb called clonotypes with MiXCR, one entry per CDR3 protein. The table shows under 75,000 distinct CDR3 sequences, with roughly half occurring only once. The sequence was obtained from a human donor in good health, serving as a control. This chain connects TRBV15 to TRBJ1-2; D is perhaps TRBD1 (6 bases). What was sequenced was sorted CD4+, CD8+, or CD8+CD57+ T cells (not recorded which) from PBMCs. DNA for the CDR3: TGTGCCACCAGCAGAGACCGGGACACCCCAACGTGGGGCTACACCTTC. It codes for CATSRDRDTPTWGYTF.